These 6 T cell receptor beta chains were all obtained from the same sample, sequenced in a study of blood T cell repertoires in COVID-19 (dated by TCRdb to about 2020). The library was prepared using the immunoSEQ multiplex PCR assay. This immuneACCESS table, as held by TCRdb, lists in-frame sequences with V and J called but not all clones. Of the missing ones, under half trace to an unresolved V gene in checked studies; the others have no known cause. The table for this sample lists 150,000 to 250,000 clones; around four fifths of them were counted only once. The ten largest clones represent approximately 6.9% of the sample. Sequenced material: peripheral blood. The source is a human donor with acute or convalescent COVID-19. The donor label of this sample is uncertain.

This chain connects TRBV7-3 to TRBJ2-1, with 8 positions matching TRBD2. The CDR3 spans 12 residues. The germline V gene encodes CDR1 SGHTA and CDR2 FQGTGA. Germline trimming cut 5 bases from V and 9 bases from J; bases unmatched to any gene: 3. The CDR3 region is CASSPRGGEQFF. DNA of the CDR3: TGTGCCAGCAGCCCCCGGGGGGGTGAGCAGTTCTTC.

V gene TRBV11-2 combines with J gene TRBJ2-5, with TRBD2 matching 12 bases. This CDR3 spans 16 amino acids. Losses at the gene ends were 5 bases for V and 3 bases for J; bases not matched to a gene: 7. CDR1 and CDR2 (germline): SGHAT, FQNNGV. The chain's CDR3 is CASSPTSGRREETQYF. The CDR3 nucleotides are TGTGCCAGCAGCCCAACTAGCGGGAGGAGGGAAGAGACCCAGTACTTC.

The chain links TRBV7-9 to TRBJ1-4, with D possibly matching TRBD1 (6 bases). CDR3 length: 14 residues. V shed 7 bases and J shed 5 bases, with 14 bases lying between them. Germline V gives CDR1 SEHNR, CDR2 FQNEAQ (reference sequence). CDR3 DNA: TGTGCCAGCACCTGGGGGCAGGGAAATGAAAAACTGTTTTTT. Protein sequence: CASTWGQGNEKLFF.

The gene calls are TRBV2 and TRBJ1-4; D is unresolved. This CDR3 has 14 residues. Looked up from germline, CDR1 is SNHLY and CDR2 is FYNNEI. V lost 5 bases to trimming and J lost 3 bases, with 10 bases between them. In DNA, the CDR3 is TGTGCCAGCAGTTTCCAGCGGGCTAATGAAAAACTGTTTTTT. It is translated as CASSFQRANEKLFF.

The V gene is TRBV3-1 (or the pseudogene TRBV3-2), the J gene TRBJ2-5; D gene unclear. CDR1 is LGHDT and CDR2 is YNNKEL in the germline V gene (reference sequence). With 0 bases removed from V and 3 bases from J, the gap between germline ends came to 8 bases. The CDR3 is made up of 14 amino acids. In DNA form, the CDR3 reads TGTGCCAGCAGCCAAGATCTACTAAAAGAGACCCAGTACTTC. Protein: CASSQDLLKETQYF.

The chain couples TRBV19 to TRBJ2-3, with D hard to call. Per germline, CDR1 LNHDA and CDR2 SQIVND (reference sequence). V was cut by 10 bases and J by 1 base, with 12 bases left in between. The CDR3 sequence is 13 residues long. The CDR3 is CAIRQVGTDTQYF. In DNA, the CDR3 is TGTGCCATTCGTCAGGTTGGCACAGATACGCAGTATTTT.